The TCR beta chain under discussion was sequenced for a study of molecular identifiers for immune sequencing clone quantification. TCRdb reprocessed the PCR reads via MiXCR and lists one record per CDR3 protein. The profile shows about half a million distinct CDR3 sequences, about a quarter of them singletons. The CDR3 covers 9 residues. The V gene's germline CDR1 is GTSNPN and CDR2 SVGIG (reference sequence). This clonotype has only one observation. A read error may produce the germline difference seen at one junction end. Material: naive CD8+ T cells from blood, with Jurkat cell RNA spiked in. Subset: FACS-sorted CD8+CD4-CCR7+CD45RA+ naive T cells. This TCR came from a human donor in good health. Some libraries in this study had Jurkat cell RNA spiked in. The chain recombines TRBV30 with TRBJ1-2, with D maybe TRBD1 (5 bases). The CDR3, as DNA: TGTGCCTGGGGGGGAGAGGTTAACTTC. Translating it yields CAWGGEVNF.